These 9 T cell receptor beta chains were all obtained from the same sample, sequenced in a study of T cell responses to AZD1222 COVID-19 vaccine. Profiling relied on immunoSEQ multiplex PCR, and the TCRdb table lists in-frame clones only, not all of them. Found here are about 130,000 clones, roughly 90% of them singletons; the top ten hold roughly 5.7%. The source material was peripheral blood, sampled 28 days after the second AZD1222 dose. The receptors stem from an adult who received the AZD1222 COVID-19 vaccine.

The V call is TRBV29-1, the J call TRBJ2-3; D ambiguous. Between the trimmed V and J ends, which lost 8 bases and 2 bases, there was a span of 11 bases. In germline, CDR1 is SQVTM, CDR2 ANQGSEA. This CDR3 spans 12 amino acids. The CDR3 sequence: CSHIDNTDTQYF. CDR3 bases: TGCAGCCATATTGACAACACAGATACGCAGTATTTT.

This chain joins TRBV5-1 and TRBJ2-7; unclear D gene. CDR1 is SGHRS and CDR2 is YFSETQ in the germline V gene. The CDR3 is 17 residues long. Trimming took off 0 bases at V and 9 bases at J, with 25 bases between the two ends. The chain's CDR3 is CASSLELPAPSTDGQYF. In nucleotides, the CDR3 is TGCGCCAGCAGCTTGGAGTTACCAGCGCCCAGTACTGACGGGCAGTACTTC.

This clone appeared once. V and J are TRBV18 and TRBJ1-1; D remains ambiguous. Trimming stripped 3 bases from V and 0 bases from J, with 5 bases between. The CDR3 has 13 residues. Germline V gene lookup returns CDR1 KGHSH and CDR2 LQKENI. CDR3 in amino acids: CASSPRMNTEAFF. The CDR3 DNA reads TGTGCCAGCTCACCCCGGATGAACACTGAAGCTTTCTTT. Combining the CDR3 with reference TRBV18 and TRBJ1-1 gives the whole variable domain NAGVMQNPRHLVRRRGQEARLRCSPMKGHSHVYWYRQLPEEGLKFMVYLQKENIIDESGMPKERFSAEFPKEGPSILRIQQVVRGDSAAYFCASSPRMNTEAFFGQGTRLTVV.

V usage is TRBV12-3 or TRBV12-4 and J usage is TRBJ2-1; no definite D call. The ends were cut back, 2 bases at V and 7 bases at J, with 9 bases in the middle. The CDR3 extends over 13 amino acids. CDR3 residues: CASSLNRWNEQFF. The CDR3 DNA is TGTGCCAGCAGTTTAAATCGTTGGAATGAGCAGTTCTTC.

The rearrangement links TRBV7-2 to TRBJ2-1, with TRBD2 as a possible D gene (7 bases). The germline V gene encodes CDR1 SGHTA and CDR2 FQGNSA. This CDR3 contains 15 residues. The V and J ends lost 1 base and 6 bases respectively, with 13 bases between them. CDR3 in amino acids: CASSLVRGPPNEQFF. Written as DNA, the CDR3 is TGTGCCAGCAGCTTAGTGCGGGGGCCCCCCAATGAGCAGTTCTTC. Combining the CDR3 with reference TRBV7-2 and TRBJ2-1 gives the whole variable domain GAGVSQSPSNKVTEKGKDVELRCDPISGHTALYWYRQSLGQGLEFLIYFQGNSAPDKSGLPSDRFSAERTGGSVSTLTIQRTQQEDSAVYLCASSLVRGPPNEQFFGPGTRLTVL.

This clone was found once. V usage is TRBV13 and J usage is TRBJ2-3; TRBD1 might be the D (5 bases). Trimming shortened V by 0 bases and J by 1 base, and 5 bases separated the two germline ends. This CDR3 has 14 residues. Germline V CDR1 and CDR2: PRHDT, FYEKMQ (reference sequence). This CDR3 is CASSLGRGTDTQYF. For the CDR3, the DNA is TGTGCCAGCAGCTTAGGCAGGGGCACAGATACGCAGTATTTT. Full variable domain (outside the CDR3, taken from reference TRBV13 and TRBJ2-3): AAGVIQSPRHLIKEKRETATLKCYPIPRHDTVYWYQQGPGQDPQFLISFYEKMQSDKGSIPDRFSAQQFSDYHSELNMSSLELGDSALYFCASSLGRGTDTQYFGPGTRLTVL.

This clone was seen just once. This chain joins TRBV5-1 and TRBJ1-1, with D possibly matching TRBD1 (5 bases). The CDR3 runs 13 residues. The V gene's germline CDR1 is SGHRS and CDR2 YFSETQ. Trimming stripped 0 bases from V and 8 bases from J, with 11 bases between. For the CDR3, the DNA is TGCGCCAGCAGCTTGGGTGGGGCGGCGGAAGCTTTCTTT. This translates into CASSLGGAAEAFF. The full variable domain, rest sourced from reference TRBV5-1 and TRBJ1-1, is KAGVTQTPRYLIKTRGQQVTLSCSPISGHRSVSWYQQTPGQGLQFLFEYFSETQRNKGNFPGRFSGRQFSNSRSEMNVSTLELGDSALYLCASSLGGAAEAFFGQGTRLTVV.

This clone was seen just once. DNA of the CDR3: TGTGCCAGCAGCCCGGAACCCCAGCATTTT. Translating gives CASSPEPQHF. The chain is built from TRBV7-9 and TRBJ1-5; D gene ambiguous. The germline V and J ends were trimmed by 5 bases and 10 bases, with 6 bases remaining between them. The CDR3 is made up of 10 amino acids. Germline V lookup: CDR1 SEHNR, CDR2 FQNEAQ (reference sequence).

V and J are TRBV4-1 and TRBJ1-5, with a tentative D call TRBD1 (6 bases). The CDR3 runs to 13 residues. Germline CDR1 reads MGHRA; CDR2 reads YSYEKL. V gave up 0 bases and J gave up 6 bases, with 6 bases separating them. CDR3 protein: CASSQEQGQPQHF. DNA for the CDR3: TGCGCCAGCAGCCAAGAACAGGGTCAGCCCCAGCATTTT.